This T cell receptor beta chain derives from a study of shared T cell receptors in the human thymus. Some clones are missing from TCRdb's copy, which holds only in-frame ones; the method was immunoSEQ multiplex PCR. Of approximately 760,000 clones listed, 70% to 90% are singletons. The sample was also reused in another study, on human thymus T cells. That work states: All donors were healthy Finnish infants who were undergoing corrective surgery to treat congenital heart defects.

The clonotype was recovered from a girl under three years old with a congenital heart defect. Input material: thymocytes.

The CDR3 nucleotides are TGCGCCAGCAGCCAAGATCCTGCGTTGAACGACGAGCAGTACTTC. It translates to CASSQDPALNDEQYF. The V call is TRBV4-1, the J call TRBJ2-7, with D uncertain. This CDR3 contains 15 residues. V lost 0 bases, J lost 5 bases, and 14 bases lay in between. The germline V gene has CDR1 MGHRA and CDR2 YSYEKL.